These 30 T cell receptor beta chains originate from one sample sequenced in a study of cytomegalovirus exposure and HLA in healthy donors. With 60 Vbeta and 13 Jbeta primers, the PCR was carried out. Sequencing was performed with immunoSEQ multiplex PCR; in TCRdb, only in-frame clones are kept and a portion is missing. In all, the sample yields about 43,000 clones. Sequencing was done on a sample of PBMCs. The source is a young woman in good health and CMV-seronegative.

The rearrangement joins TRBV6-5 to TRBJ1-2, with TRBD1 matching over 10 bases. J lost 6 bases, V lost 5 bases, and 9 bases had no gene match. The CDR3 runs to 15 residues. Germline V gives CDR1 MNHEY, CDR2 SVGAGI. This CDR3 is CASSGPGQGPHGYTF. The CDR3 DNA is TGTGCCAGCAGTGGGCCGGGACAGGGGCCCCATGGCTACACCTTC.

This chain links TRBV7-8 with TRBJ1-4; 7 bases match TRBD1. With V trimmed by 6 bases and J by 1 base, 11 bases remained unmatched. The CDR3 totals 17 residues. Germline CDR1 is SGHVS and CDR2 is FQNEAQ. CDR3 sequence: CASRYTGARGTNEKLFF. In DNA, the CDR3 is TGTGCCAGCAGATACACAGGGGCGCGGGGAACTAATGAAAAACTGTTTTTT.

The chain links TRBV4-1 to TRBJ2-7; TRBD1 is a possible D gene (5 bases). Trimming took 1 base from V and 5 from J, leaving 12 bases between them. This CDR3 contains 14 residues. Germline V gene lookup returns CDR1 MGHRA and CDR2 YSYEKL. This CDR3 reads CASSQVPTRDEQYF. The CDR3 bases are TGCGCCAGCAGCCAAGTCCCGACCAGGGACGAGCAGTACTTC.

This chain connects TRBV30 to TRBJ2-5, with D possibly TRBD1 on 6 matching bases. The J call could be wrong; TRBJ2-7 is a better fit for the DNA end. The CDR3 loop spans 12 amino acids. Germline assignment: CDR1 GTSNPN and CDR2 SVGIG (reference sequence). CDR3 sequence (DNA): TGTGCCTGGAGTGACAGGGTATACGAGCAGTACTTC. It is translated as CAWSDRVYEQYF.

The V and J genes are TRBV30 and TRBJ1-2, with D perhaps TRBD1 (6 bases). From germline, CDR1 is GTSNPN and CDR2 SVGIG (reference sequence). The CDR3 extends over 12 amino acids. Trimming took off 4 bases at V and 1 base at J, with 7 bases between the two ends. Here the CDR3 reads CAWMDSNYGYTF. The CDR3 DNA reads TGTGCCTGGATGGACAGTAACTATGGCTACACCTTC.

The genes are TRBV6-1 and TRBJ2-7; no definite D call. The length of the CDR3 is 13 residues. CDR1 and CDR2 from the germline V gene are MNHNS and SASEGT. The V and J ends lost 6 bases and 1 base respectively, with 10 bases between them. CDR3 residues: CASRDDLSYEQYF. The DNA for the CDR3 is TGTGCCAGCAGAGATGACTTATCCTACGAGCAGTACTTC.

This chain connects TRBV11-2 to TRBJ2-7; D might be TRBD2 (5 bases). CDR3 length: 15 amino acids. V lost 1 base, J lost 2 bases, and 12 bases lay in between. The germline gives CDR1 SGHAT, CDR2 FQNNGV. In nucleotides, the CDR3 is TGTGCCAGCAGCTTAGGGATGGGGAGCACCTACGAGCAGTACTTC. Translation: CASSLGMGSTYEQYF.

This rearrangement joins TRBV19 to TRBJ2-1; D gene uncertain. Looked up from germline, CDR1 is LNHDA and CDR2 is SQIVND (reference sequence). The CDR3 length is 12 residues. Between the trimmed V and J ends, which lost 1 base and 6 bases, there was a span of 4 bases. The CDR3 protein is CASSIGRNEQFF. Written as DNA, the CDR3 is TGTGCCAGTAGTATAGGTCGCAATGAGCAGTTCTTC.

J is TRBJ2-7 and V is TRBV9; 7 bases fit TRBD1. This CDR3 has 14 residues. V lost 3 bases, J lost 4 bases, and 7 bases stayed unmatched. Looked up from germline, CDR1 is SGDLS and CDR2 is YYNGEE. DNA of the CDR3: TGTGCCAGCAGCGAACGAGGGGGCCGGTACGAGCAGTACTTC. Translation: CASSERGGRYEQYF.

V is TRBV27 and J is TRBJ1-2; 7 bases are shared with TRBD1. The CDR3 consists of 14 residues. Germline CDR1 reads MNHEY; CDR2 reads SMNVEV (reference sequence). After removal of 4 bases from V and 5 bases from J, the junction contained 7 bases not matched to a gene. CDR3: CASSSHLQGYGYTF. The CDR3 nucleotides are TGTGCCAGCAGTTCGCATTTACAGGGGTATGGCTACACCTTC.

This chain uses TRBV28 with TRBJ2-3; TRBD2 matches at 9 bases. Trimming took 8 bases from V and 5 from J; bases not matched to a gene: 8. Germline lookup yields CDR1 MDHEN and CDR2 SYDVKM. The CDR3 extends over 14 amino acids. CDR3 sequence: CASLGGLALDTQYF. The CDR3 DNA reads as TGTGCCAGCCTGGGGGGACTAGCTTTAGATACGCAGTATTTT.

The CDR3 DNA reads as TGCGCCAGCAGCCAAGAGGCGGGGTGGGGAATTCAGTACTTC. It encodes CASSQEAGWGIQYF. The chain uses TRBV4-1 and TRBJ2-4, with TRBD2 as a possible D gene (6 bases). The CDR3 is 14 amino acids. V dropped 0 bases and J dropped 10 bases, with 13 bases sitting between them. Germline CDR1 MGHRA, CDR2 YSYEKL.

Here the CDR3 DNA reads TGTGCCAGCAGCCCGGGAATACCCACAGATACGCAGTATTTT. This translates into CASSPGIPTDTQYF. The chain joins TRBV7-7 to TRBJ2-3, with a possible D match to TRBD2 (5 bases). V was cut by 5 bases and J by 2 bases, with 11 bases left in between. Germline lookup yields CDR1 SSHAT and CDR2 FNYEAQ (reference sequence). The CDR3 length is 14 residues.

The chain carries TRBV4-1 and TRBJ2-7; 11 bases map to TRBD2. V lost 1 base to trimming and J lost 0 bases; unmatched junction nucleotides: 8. CDR1 and CDR2 (germline): MGHRA, YSYEKL. The CDR3 has 18 residues. In DNA, the CDR3 is TGCGCCAGCAGCCAAGGCCTTCTAGCGGGAGGCCCCTCCTACGAGCAGTACTTC. Residues: CASSQGLLAGGPSYEQYF.

V gene TRBV7-9 combines with J gene TRBJ2-5; D may be TRBD1 or TRBD2 (5 bases each). The CDR3 runs to 15 residues. Germline loops: CDR1 SEHNR, CDR2 FQNEAQ (reference sequence). Trimming pared 5 bases from V and 5 bases from J, leaving 18 bases between. CDR3 nucleotide sequence: TGTGCCAGCAGCCTAGGGGTCGGACTTCAGGAGACCCAGTACTTC. This translates into CASSLGVGLQETQYF.

The chain's CDR3 is CASSPEGLASGGELFF. The CDR3 bases are TGTGCCAGCAGCCCCGAGGGACTAGCGTCGGGCGGGGAGCTGTTTTTT. The V gene is TRBV5-4, the J gene TRBJ2-2; TRBD2 aligns across 10 bases. V shed 4 bases, J shed 7 bases, and the junction held 10 bases outside the gene matches. Germline V lookup: CDR1 SGHNT, CDR2 YYREEE (reference sequence). This CDR3 region has 16 residues. The full variable domain, in which reference TRBV5-4 and TRBJ2-2 provide the parts outside the CDR3, is ETGVTQSPTHLIKTRGQQVTLRCSSQSGHNTVSWYQQALGQGPQFIFQYYREEENGRGNFPPRFSGLQFPNYSSELNVNALELDDSALYLCASSPEGLASGGELFFGEGSRLTVL.

The J gene is TRBJ2-7, the V gene TRBV7-9; D unclear. Germline loops: CDR1 SEHNR, CDR2 FQNEAQ (reference sequence). Trimming stripped 5 bases from V and 1 base from J, with 18 bases between. This CDR3 is 16 amino acids long. The CDR3 DNA reads TGTGCCAGCAGCCACCCCATAGAGCGCAATTCCTACGAGCAGTACTTC. Translated, it gives CASSHPIERNSYEQYF.

The chain recombines TRBV5-1 with TRBJ1-1; weak D call: TRBD1 (6 bases). This CDR3 contains 14 residues. The germline gives CDR1 SGHRS, CDR2 YFSETQ. V lost 4 bases and J lost 6, with 16 bases in between. The DNA of the CDR3 is TGCGCCAGCAGCCCGGGACACCCTTTAGCTGAAGCTTTCTTT. It specifies CASSPGHPLAEAFF.

V is TRBV19 and J is TRBJ1-1, with D possibly TRBD1 on 5 matching bases. This CDR3 has 18 residues. With 4 bases removed from V and 0 bases from J, the gap between germline ends came to 21 bases. Germline CDR1 is LNHDA and CDR2 is SQIVND (reference sequence). DNA of the CDR3: TGTGCCAGTAGTAAAACCGACCCTGGGAGGGGCATGAACACTGAAGCTTTCTTT. This codes for CASSKTDPGRGMNTEAFF.

The genes are TRBV5-1 and TRBJ1-1; 7 nucleotides line up with TRBD1. Germline CDR1 and CDR2: SGHRS and YFSETQ. The junction had 1 base not matched to a gene; V was cut back by 0 bases and J by 8 bases. This CDR3 has 12 amino acids. The DNA of the CDR3 is TGCGCCAGCAGCTTGGGACAGGGAGAAGCTTTCTTT. It codes for CASSLGQGEAFF.

The V and J genes are TRBV5-1 and TRBJ1-1, with D perhaps matching TRBD1 (6 bases). The germline V gene has CDR1 SGHRS and CDR2 YFSETQ. This CDR3 is 13 amino acids long. The germline V and J ends were trimmed by 3 bases and 3 bases, with 9 bases remaining between them. As DNA, the CDR3 is TGCGCCAGCAGCTCCAGGGGCGACACTGAAGCTTTCTTT. Its protein product is CASSSRGDTEAFF.

The gene calls are TRBV15 and TRBJ2-1; no clear D gene. The CDR3 runs to 14 residues. Trimming took off 1 base at V and 10 bases at J, with 14 bases between the two ends. From germline, CDR1 is LNHNV and CDR2 YYDKDF (reference sequence). The CDR3, as DNA: TGTGCCACCAGCAGAGTGCCCCTAGACTCCGAGCAGTTCTTC. Encoded protein: CATSRVPLDSEQFF.

V and J are TRBV28 and TRBJ1-2, with D perhaps TRBD1 (5 bases). This CDR3 has 13 amino acids. Germline V gene sequence: CDR1 MDHEN, CDR2 SYDVKM. V lost 2 bases and J lost 8, with 12 bases in between. The DNA of the CDR3 is TGTGCCAGCAGTTTAAGGGACTCCCGGGGCTACACCTTC. Translating it yields CASSLRDSRGYTF.

The chain couples TRBV2 to TRBJ1-2, with TRBD1 matching over 7 bases. This CDR3 comprises 12 residues. With V trimmed by 10 bases and J by 4 bases, 6 bases remained unmatched. The V gene's germline CDR1 is SNHLY and CDR2 FYNNEI. CDR3 nucleotide sequence: TGTGCCATTGGGACAGAAACCTATGGCTACACCTTC. Translated: CAIGTETYGYTF. The variable domain in full, with the rest retrieved from reference TRBV2 and TRBJ1-2, is EPEVTQTPSHQVTQMGQEVILRCVPISNHLYFYWYRQILGQKVEFLVSFYNNEISEKSEIFDDQFSVERPDGSNFTLKIRSTKLEDSAMYFCAIGTETYGYTFGSGTRLTVV.

The chain recombines TRBV10-3 with TRBJ1-2; a weak D match, TRBD1 (6 bases). The CDR3 extends over 13 amino acids. V was clipped by 7 bases and J by 0 bases, with 9 bases between them. Germline values: CDR1 ENHRY, CDR2 SYGVKD. The CDR3 region is CAIKDSPNYGYTF. In nucleotides, the CDR3 is TGTGCCATCAAGGACAGCCCTAACTATGGCTACACCTTC.

CDR3 loop: CAWKGARVATEAFF. CDR3 coding DNA: TGTGCCTGGAAGGGGGCCAGGGTGGCCACTGAAGCTTTCTTT. This chain links TRBV30 with TRBJ1-1; TRBD1 aligns across 7 bases. V trimming: 4 bases; J trimming: 4 bases; junction bases outside the gene matches: 9. Germline CDR1 GTSNPN, CDR2 SVGIG (reference sequence). This CDR3 contains 14 residues.

The chain is built from TRBV18 and TRBJ2-1; the match to TRBD1 covers 10 bases. This CDR3 is 16 amino acids long. V gave up 6 bases and J gave up 1 base; unmatched junction bases: 6. Looked up from germline, CDR1 is KGHSH and CDR2 is LQKENI. The CDR3 bases are TGTGCCAGCTCTCGCGGGACAGGGGATTCCTACAATGAGCAGTTCTTC. This gives the protein CASSRGTGDSYNEQFF.

This rearrangement joins TRBV9 to TRBJ2-1, with D possibly TRBD2 on 6 matching bases. Trimming left V 3 bases short and J 0 bases short, with 22 bases between. CDR1 is SGDLS and CDR2 is YYNGEE in the germline V gene. The CDR3 spans 19 residues. DNA of the CDR3: TGTGCCAGCAGCGGGGGACTCCTCCAAGCCCCTAGCTCCTACAATGAGCAGTTCTTC. It encodes CASSGGLLQAPSSYNEQFF.

The chain uses TRBV7-6 and TRBJ1-4, with TRBD1 identical over 8 bases. Germline V gives CDR1 SGHVS, CDR2 FNYEAQ. The V and J ends lost 3 bases and 4 bases, in that order; junction bases with no gene match: 7. This CDR3 is 16 amino acids long. The CDR3 loop reads CASSLYRGKSNEKLFF. CDR3 coding DNA: TGTGCCAGCAGCTTGTACAGGGGGAAAAGTAATGAAAAACTGTTTTTT.

V gene TRBV5-4 combines with J gene TRBJ2-5, with 7 bases that match TRBD2. Trimming cost V 7 bases and J 0 bases; bases outside gene matches: 6. This CDR3 region has 14 residues. Germline V gene lookup returns CDR1 SGHNT and CDR2 YYREEE (reference sequence). This CDR3 reads CASGVGTNQETQYF. The CDR3 DNA reads TGTGCCAGCGGGGTCGGGACTAACCAAGAGACCCAGTACTTC.